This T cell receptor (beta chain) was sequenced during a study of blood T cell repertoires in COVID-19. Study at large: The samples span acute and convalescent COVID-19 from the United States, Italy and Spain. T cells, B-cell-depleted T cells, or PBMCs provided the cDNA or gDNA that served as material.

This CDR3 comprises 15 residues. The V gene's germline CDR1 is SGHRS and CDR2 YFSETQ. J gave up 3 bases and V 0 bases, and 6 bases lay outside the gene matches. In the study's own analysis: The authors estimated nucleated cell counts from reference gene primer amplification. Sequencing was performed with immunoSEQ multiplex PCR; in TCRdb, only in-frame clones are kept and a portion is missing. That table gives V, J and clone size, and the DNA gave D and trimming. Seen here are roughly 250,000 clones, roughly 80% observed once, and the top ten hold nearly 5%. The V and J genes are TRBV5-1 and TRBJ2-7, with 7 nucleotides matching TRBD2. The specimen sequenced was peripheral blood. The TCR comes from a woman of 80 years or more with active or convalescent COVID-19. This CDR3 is CASSLGSGSLYEQYF. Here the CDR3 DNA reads TGCGCCAGCAGCTTGGGTAGCGGGTCCCTCTACGAGCAGTACTTC.